The T cell receptor (beta chain) described here comes from a study of T cell responses to AZD1222 COVID-19 vaccine. The method was immunoSEQ multiplex PCR; TCRdb's version includes in-frame clones alone and lacks a portion of them. The sample comprises about 69,000 clones, roughly 83% of which are singletons, and 20% to 25% rests with the top ten. J lost 5 bases, V lost 1 base, and 7 bases had no gene match. The V gene's germline CDR1 is SGHTA and CDR2 FQGTGA. This CDR3 is built from 15 residues. This clone is a singleton in its sample. The rearrangement links TRBV7-3 to TRBJ2-5, with 7 bases that match TRBD2. Material: peripheral blood, obtained 28 days after the second AZD1222 dose. The receptor was isolated from an adult who received the AZD1222 COVID-19 vaccine. CDR3 sequence reads: CASSLIGGGGETQYF. The CDR3 coding sequence is TGTGCCAGCAGCTTAATCGGCGGGGGAGGGGAGACCCAGTACTTC.